The TCR beta chain described here comes from a study of shared clonotypes between healthy human individuals. Study overall: Samples came from a couple of female and three male donors aged 18 to 49.

The data were produced by immunoSEQ multiplex PCR, yet TCRdb's version contains in-frame clones alone and is incomplete. The sample holds more than 2 million clones; 90% to 95% are singletons and the top ten take 0.13%. This clone appeared once. What it binds is unknown. The ends lost 2 bases at V and 5 bases at J; junction bases unmatched: 0. The CDR3 is 12 amino acids. Germline-derived CDR1 and CDR2 are GTSNPN and SVGIG (reference sequence). Findings and caveats of the study: A handful of donors showed sharing of approximately 5% of naive CD4 clonotypes. Rarefaction showed that sequencing of sorted subsets was incomplete (despite large depth).

The study drew its donors from healthy HIV-negative adults without recent acute infections or vaccinations. Sequenced sample: naive CD4+ T cells sorted from blood. The subset denotes: CD45RA+ positively selected. The origin of this receptor is a man aged 18 to 35 in good health. This chain links TRBV30 with TRBJ2-4; 7 bases match TRBD2. The CDR3 loop reads CAWSSGENIQYF. In DNA, the CDR3 is TGTGCCTGGAGTAGCGGGGAAAACATTCAGTACTTC.